The present entry profiles one T cell receptor (beta chain) with its context. There is no known antigen for this receptor. The input lacks base qualities; no much larger clone sits a single base away. These data belong to a study of blood T cell repertoires in COVID-19 (TCRdb year 2020). The study in broad terms: The collaborator samples originated in the United States, Italy and Spain and spanned the acute and convalescent phases of COVID-19. The prospective study material was composed of cDNA or gDNA derived from T cells, B-cell-depleted T cells, or PBMCs. Subjects who had been exposed to COVID-19, were actively infected with it, or had recovered from it provided the deeply sampled blood TCRbeta repertoires that made up the dataset. The repertoires were made available in a free public database intended to serve as a resource for research on the immune response to SARS-CoV-2. Samples were obtained from the ongoing ImmuneRACE study (first 160 participants) and from 1,000 to 1,500 subjects provided by 6 global collaborators. Nearly every sample came with metadata listing a de-identified subject ID, COVID-19 status, age in years and sex. Where available, HLA class I and class II types were taken from metadata supplied by the sample provider and were not determined by assay-based typing.

The V end loses 3 bases and the J end loses 9 bases, and a stretch of 17 bases separates them. CDR1 and CDR2 are drawn from the germline V gene: SGHTA, FQGNSA. There are 14 amino acids in the CDR3, from cysteine to phenylalanine inclusive. CDR3 DNA only is kept here, 42 bases in frame from base 1. In Seattle, one collaborating source enrolled patients while the infection was active and tracked those patients longitudinally over the course of disease. Whole blood was collected in K2EDTA tubes by collaborating institutions according to the institutions' own protocols. Collaborator samples were shipped for TCRbeta analysis as frozen whole blood, isolated PBMCs, or DNA extracted from either sample type. General findings and caveats noted by the study authors: The amount of clinical and demographic metadata varied by source and participant and was provided uncurated.

The immunoSEQ Assay, a bias-controlled multiplex PCR, was used to amplify TCRbeta CDR3 regions from genomic DNA. Regarding the original processing steps: The number of nucleated cells in each sample was estimated from the amplification of reference gene primers within the assay. To quantify the absolute abundance of each unique TCRbeta CDR3 rearrangement, sequence reads were collapsed and filtered. For each sample, productive Simpson clonality was calculated by taking the square root of Simpson's diversity index across productive rearrangements. The table comes from immuneACCESS by way of TCRdb, which keeps in-frame sequences with V and J called. Part of the clones is missing from these tables; in studies checked, under half for an unresolved V gene and the rest for unknown reasons. D and trimming were read from the DNA, whereas the V and J calls and clone size are those reported in that table. This sample lists a few hundred thousand clones; almost 90% were detected once. The top ten constitute 2.1% of the sample.

Sequenced: peripheral blood. The chain links TRBV7-2 with TRBJ1-1; D gene: possibly TRBD1, on 6 matching bases. The TCR comes from a woman aged 55-75 years with COVID-19, enrolled during active disease. CDR3 region: CASSFNRVSPKAFF. The nucleotide sequence is TGTGCCAGCAGCTTTAACAGGGTGTCCCCTAAAGCTTTCTTT.